This TCR beta chain derives from a study of shared clonotypes between healthy human individuals. Broader study findings: Even with large depth, rarefaction showed that sorted-subset sequencing was incomplete.

The CDR3 has 16 residues. Per the germline V gene, CDR1 is MDHEN and CDR2 is SYDVKM. Trimming removed 5 bases at V and 0 bases at J, with 17 bases between. On this clone: Its antigen is not identified.

Several immunoSEQ plates received, in even portions, the genomic DNA of each subset. Assay used: immunoSEQ multiplex PCR; TCRdb lists only in-frame clones, some missing. Altogether approximately 1.9 million clones are present, just under 95% being singletons, with the ten largest covering approximately 1.6%. CD45RO-negative, CCR7-positively selected cells formed the naive CD8 fraction, excluding terminally differentiated effector memory CD45RA+ cells. Among the donors, all were Caucasian adults who lived in Nashville, Tennessee. The sequence was obtained from a young man in good health. Some clones in this sample may be carry-over from other donors' samples. The V call is TRBV28, the J call TRBJ2-7; D possibly matches TRBD1 or TRBD2 (5 bases each). Source material: naive CD8+ T cells from PBMCs. This chain's CDR3 is CASSPGVGHRSYEQYF. As DNA, the CDR3 is TGTGCCAGCAGTCCCGGGGTGGGGCATCGCTCCTACGAGCAGTACTTC. Using reference TRBV28 and TRBJ2-7 for the parts outside the CDR3, the full variable domain is DVKVTQSSRYLVKRTGEKVFLECVQDMDHENMFWYRQDPGLGLRLIYFSYDVKMKEKGDIPEGYSVSREKKERFSLILESASTNQTSMYLCASSPGVGHRSYEQYFGPGTRLTVT.